The entry that follows covers one T cell receptor beta chain sequence. The V end was cut by 4 bases, the J end by 4 bases, with 7 bases between. This CDR3 spans 13 amino acids. Looked up from germline, CDR1 is SNHLY and CDR2 is FYNNEI. Sequencing used immunoSEQ multiplex PCR; TCRdb keeps in-frame clones, though not all of them. The sample yields roughly 410,000 clones, approximately 87% seen once. A Seattle source enrolled patients during active infection and followed them longitudinally. This sample stems from a study of blood T cell repertoires in COVID-19. Sequencing was carried out using peripheral blood. The chain uses TRBV2 and TRBJ1-4; D gene uncertain. The receptor comes from a woman aged 55-70 years with COVID-19, enrolled during active disease. The CDR3 DNA is TGTGCCAGCAGTGGGGCCTATAATGAAAAACTGTTTTTT. Translated: CASSGAYNEKLFF.